This is a list of T cell receptor beta chains from one sample in a study of cytomegalovirus exposure and HLA in healthy donors. Sequencing was performed with immunoSEQ multiplex PCR; in TCRdb, only in-frame clones are kept and a portion is missing. This sample's clone table lists approximately 110,000 clones. Material: PBMCs. The receptors originated from a man aged 50 or older in good health and CMV-seronegative. CDR3s include the opening cysteine and the closing phenylalanine or tryptophan.

TRBJ1-5 TRBV15 CATSRRGTGGDQPQHF
TRBJ2-2 TRBV4-2 CASSQAFAGGLGDTGELFF
TRBJ1-1 TRBV4-2 CASSQVSGGAPMNTEAFF
TRBJ1-2 TRBV4-3 CASSQVPGNYGYTF
TRBJ2-7 TRBV5-1 CASSGGTSGRIYEQYF
TRBJ1-1 TRBV2 CASRQLRENTEAFF
TRBJ2-2 TRBV10-3 CATGGGGELFF
TRBJ2-2 TRBV18 CASSPARGGTGELFF
TRBJ1-2 TRBV18 CASSGGTASHNYGYTF
TRBJ2-1 TRBV5-4 CASSLKAGGSIDNEQFF
TRBJ2-5 TRBV5-1 CASSLGTSETQYF
TRBJ2-2 TRBV11-3 CASSRRTGGNPGELFF
TRBJ2-5 TRBV19 CASSIRRQGWEGETQYF
TRBJ2-2 TRBV9 CASSVAGYGELFF
TRBJ1-2 TRBV19 CASSLQGLYGYTF
TRBJ2-6 TRBV5-1 CASSLPTQSGANVLTF
TRBJ1-6 TRBV19 CASSKQGMHSYNSPLHF
TRBJ2-7 TRBV7-7 CASSLDSSYEQYF
TRBJ2-7 TRBV7-9 CASSQGWGGISYEQYF
TRBJ1-6 TRBV6-6 CASSGRQGDNSPLHF
TRBJ2-7 TRBV5-8 CASSLAEVYEQYF
TRBJ1-1 TRBV18 CASSSVGSMNTEAFF
TRBJ1-1 TRBV4-3 CASSQSNGLANTEAFF
TRBJ2-7 TRBV6-1 CASSEGWGLTYEQYF
TRBJ2-7 TRBV2 CASSDAGVEQYF
TRBJ2-7 TRBV10-3 CATNPGQGSYEQYF
TRBJ1-2 TRBV27 CASSFWKGKKNGYTF
TRBJ2-5 TRBV5-1 CASSPWGGQETQYF
TRBJ1-1 TRBV6-1 CASSAPGGMSTEAFF
TRBJ1-1 TRBV19 CASRDSELLKAFF
TRBJ1-1 TRBV11-3 CASSFEAGTEAFF
TRBJ2-5 TRBV7-8 CASRGQGGETQYF
TRBJ2-5 TRBV6-6 CASSYRRGGPDETQYF
TRBJ2-2 TRBV10-3 CAISELQNTGELFF
TRBJ2-1 TRBV7-9 CASSYGGTFENEQFF
TRBJ2-7 TRBV2 CASRPDSLIYEQYF
TRBJ1-2 TRBV5-5 CASSFGGRVDGYTF
TRBJ2-6 TRBV4-1 CASSQDRGLAGSGANVLTF
TRBJ1-6 TRBV19 CASSSATSSYNSPLHF
TRBJ2-3 TRBV19 CASSIQVADTQYF
TRBJ1-2 TRBV7-9 CASSYQAGYTF
TRBJ2-1 TRBV29-1 CSVGGGARPTYNEQFF
TRBJ2-1 TRBV9 CASSVGTLNEQFF
TRBJ1-3 TRBV20-1 CSAPGGNTIYF